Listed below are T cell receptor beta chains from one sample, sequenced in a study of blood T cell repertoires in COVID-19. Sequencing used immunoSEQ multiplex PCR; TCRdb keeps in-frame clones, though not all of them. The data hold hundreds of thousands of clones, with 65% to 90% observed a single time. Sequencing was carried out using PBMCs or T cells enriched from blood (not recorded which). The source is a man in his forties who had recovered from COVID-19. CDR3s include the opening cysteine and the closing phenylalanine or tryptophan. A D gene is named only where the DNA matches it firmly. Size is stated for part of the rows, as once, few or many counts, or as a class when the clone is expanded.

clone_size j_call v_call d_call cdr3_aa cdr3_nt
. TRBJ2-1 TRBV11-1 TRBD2 CASSPWTSGGSEQFF TGTGCCAGCAGCCCCTGGACTAGCGGGGGTTCTGAGCAGTTCTTC
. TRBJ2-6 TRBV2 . CASRAGNSGANVLTF TGTGCCAGCAGGGCAGGCAACTCTGGGGCCAACGTCCTGACTTTC
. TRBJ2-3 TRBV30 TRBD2 CAWNGGRTDTQYF TGTGCCTGGAACGGCGGGAGGACAGATACGCAGTATTTT
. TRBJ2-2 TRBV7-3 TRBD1 CASSRDSSNTGELFF TGTGCCAGCAGTAGGGACAGCTCGAACACCGGGGAGCTGTTTTTT
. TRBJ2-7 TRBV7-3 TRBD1 CASSLGAGGIYEQYF TGTGCCAGCAGCTTAGGAGCAGGGGGTATTTACGAGCAGTACTTC
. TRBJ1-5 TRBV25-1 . CASSEQGRNQPQHF TGTGCCAGCAGTGAACAGGGTCGGAATCAGCCCCAGCATTTT
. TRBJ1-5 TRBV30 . CAWSVLGAYQPQHF TGTGCCTGGAGTGTATTGGGCGCATATCAGCCCCAGCATTTT
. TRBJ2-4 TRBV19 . CASSMQGLGAKNIQYF TGTGCCAGTAGTATGCAGGGCTTGGGGGCCAAAAACATTCAGTACTTC
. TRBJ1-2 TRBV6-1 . CASRAGGEANYGYTF TGTGCCAGCAGGGCCGGGGGAGAAGCTAACTATGGCTACACCTTC
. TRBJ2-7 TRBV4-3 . CASSRQGGTGDSYEQYF TGCGCCAGCAGCCGCCAGGGGGGAACAGGGGATTCCTACGAGCAGTACTTC
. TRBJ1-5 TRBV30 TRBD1 CAWSRDRGDQPQHF TGTGCCTGGAGCCGGGACAGGGGTGATCAGCCCCAGCATTTT
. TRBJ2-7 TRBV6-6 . CASSSSNEQYF TGTGCCAGCAGCTCCAGTAACGAGCAGTACTTC
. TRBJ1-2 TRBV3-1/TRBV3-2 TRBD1 CASSWDSNYGYTF TGTGCCAGCAGCTGGGACAGTAACTATGGCTACACCTTC
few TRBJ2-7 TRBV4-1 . CASSQVAGTLLYEQYF TGCGCCAGCAGCCAAGTGGCGGGTACCCTTTTATACGAGCAGTACTTC
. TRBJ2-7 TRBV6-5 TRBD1 CASTTHQGVSYEQYF TGTGCCAGCACCACCCATCAGGGGGTCTCCTACGAGCAGTACTTC
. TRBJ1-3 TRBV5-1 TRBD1 CASSLDRAAGNTIYF TGCGCCAGCAGCCTCGACAGGGCGGCTGGAAACACCATATATTTT
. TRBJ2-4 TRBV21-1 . CASSKGFQRLAKNIQYF TGTGCCAGCAGCAAGGGCTTTCAGCGGCTAGCCAAAAACATTCAGTACTTC
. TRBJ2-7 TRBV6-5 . CASSYSTLSYEQYF TGTGCCAGCAGTTACTCGACTCTGTCCTACGAGCAGTACTTC
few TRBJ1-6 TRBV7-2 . CASSLSAPTAGNSPLHF TGTGCCAGCAGCTTATCCGCGCCAACAGCTGGTAATTCACCCCTCCACTTT
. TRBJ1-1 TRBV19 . CASSIRGGKSDTEAFF TGTGCCAGTAGTATTCGGGGGGGAAAAAGCGACACTGAAGCTTTCTTT
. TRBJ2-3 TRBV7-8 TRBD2 CASSRGGSGAFTDTQYF TGTGCCAGCAGCCGAGGTGGTAGCGGGGCCTTCACAGATACGCAGTATTTT
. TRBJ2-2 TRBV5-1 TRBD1 CASSVLPGTDTGELFF TGCGCCAGCAGCGTACTACCCGGGACAGACACCGGGGAGCTGTTTTTT
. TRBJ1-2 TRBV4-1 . CASSPQSGGGRNGPF TGCGCCAGCAGCCCCCAGTCGGGAGGCGGTCGAAACGGCCCCTTC
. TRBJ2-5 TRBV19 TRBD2 CASRLAAQETQYF TGTGCCAGCCGACTAGCGGCACAAGAGACCCAGTACTTC
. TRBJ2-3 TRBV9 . CASSFSTGSDTQYF TGTGCCAGCAGCTTCTCAACAGGGTCAGATACGCAGTATTTT
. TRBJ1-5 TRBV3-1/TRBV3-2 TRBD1 CASGEGQGSNQPQHF TGTGCCAGCGGGGAGGGACAGGGGAGCAATCAGCCCCAGCATTTT